The 29 T cell receptor beta chains below come from one sample, sequenced in a study of T-cell memory formation after mild COVID-19. MiXCR, run by TCRdb on the 5' RACE reads, gives a single entry per CDR3 protein. The sample yields about half a million distinct CDR3 sequences, over 15% seen once. Material: PBMCs or a T cell subset sorted from them (not recorded which). The receptor source for this set is an adult woman who had mild COVID-19 (a few samples of this study predate the infection). Cell type and time point are not known.

This clonotype was seen a few times. The chain uses TRBV29-1 and TRBJ2-3, with 7 bases aligning to TRBD2. CDR1 SQVTM and CDR2 ANQGSEA come from the germline V gene. V gave up 4 bases and J gave up 4 bases; unmatched junction bases: 8. This CDR3 comprises 14 residues. CDR3 DNA sequence: TGCAGCGTTGGAGAATGGGACTACGCAGATACGCAGTATTTT. This translates into CSVGEWDYADTQYF.

This clonotype was observed a handful of times. This chain's CDR3 is CASRSLPTSIDYNEQFF. The CDR3 DNA is TGTGCAAGTCGCTCCCTCCCCACTAGCATAGATTACAATGAGCAGTTCTTC. The chain recombines TRBV12-2 with TRBJ2-1; the DNA was not used to check the table's D call, TRBD2. TRBV12-2 is deemed a pseudogene. The CDR3 has 17 amino acids.

V and J are TRBV7-9 and TRBJ2-1; 9 bases line up with TRBD1. Germline V gene sequence: CDR1 SEHNR, CDR2 FQNEAQ (reference sequence). The J segment lost 8 bases and the V segment lost 5 bases, leaving 4 bases of the junction unmatched. This CDR3 spans 13 amino acids. The chain's CDR3 is CASSRQGVDEQFF. CDR3 nucleotide sequence: TGTGCCAGCAGCAGACAGGGGGTCGATGAGCAGTTCTTC.

As DNA, the CDR3 is TGTGCCAGCAGCTTACAGAGTACGGCAGAGACCCAGTACTTC. Its translation: CASSLQSTAETQYF. V gene TRBV7-3 combines with J gene TRBJ2-5; D remains ambiguous. Germline loops: CDR1 SGHTA, CDR2 FQGTGA. CDR3 size: 14 residues. V lost 2 bases and J 4 bases, leaving 11 bases between the germline ends.

The chain carries TRBV5-1 and TRBJ2-3; D might be TRBD2 (6 bases). The CDR3 consists of 16 residues. The germline gives CDR1 SGHRS, CDR2 YFSETQ. V dropped 0 bases and J dropped 2 bases, with 13 bases sitting between them. CDR3 sequence: CASSLAISGNTDTQYF. In DNA, the CDR3 is TGCGCCAGCAGCTTGGCGATTAGCGGAAACACAGATACGCAGTATTTT.

The chain combines TRBV11-3 with TRBJ2-7, with D tentatively TRBD1 (6 bases). Trimming stripped 1 base from V and 4 bases from J, with 17 bases between. Germline values: CDR1 SGHNT, CDR2 YENEEA. This CDR3 spans 16 amino acids. The CDR3: CASSLGDKLSGYEQYF. Here the CDR3 DNA reads TGTGCCAGCAGCTTAGGGGACAAGCTCTCTGGGTACGAGCAGTACTTC. Complete variable domain (other parts from reference TRBV11-3 and TRBJ2-7): EAGVVQSPRYKIIEKKQPVAFWCNPISGHNTLYWYLQNLGQGPELLIRYENEEAVDDSQLPKDRFSAERLKGVDSTLKIQPAELGDSAVYLCASSLGDKLSGYEQYFGPGTRLTVT.

This clonotype was observed a few times. The chain carries TRBV5-7 and TRBJ2-1; D may correspond to TRBD1 or TRBD2 (5 bases each). TRBV5-7 is reported as an ORF; its role is uncertain. This CDR3 region has 15 residues. Trimming pared 4 bases from V and 6 bases from J, leaving 17 bases between. The CDR3 nucleotides are TGTGCCAGCAGCCCCCGTGGGGGTGGGGGCAATGAGCAGTTCTTC. As protein: CASSPRGGGGNEQFF.

The chain joins TRBV19 to TRBJ2-1; TRBD2 aligns across 9 bases. The CDR3 has 15 amino acids. CDR1 and CDR2 (germline): LNHDA, SQIVND (reference sequence). The V and J ends lost 4 bases and 6 bases, in that order; junction bases with no gene match: 7. CDR3 coding DNA: TGTGCCAGTAGTAACCTAGCGGGACCGCTCAATGAGCAGTTCTTC. Translation: CASSNLAGPLNEQFF.

This clonotype was recorded many times. The V and J genes are TRBV6-5 and TRBJ2-3; tentatively, D is TRBD2 (5 bases). The CDR3 runs 15 residues. Trimming pared 0 bases from V and 6 bases from J, leaving 13 bases between. Germline V gene lookup returns CDR1 MNHEY and CDR2 SVGAGI. The CDR3: CASSYSTGDGDTQYF. The CDR3 DNA reads as TGTGCCAGCAGTTACTCGACCGGGGATGGGGATACGCAGTATTTT.

This clonotype occurred a few times. The rearrangement links TRBV4-1 to TRBJ1-1, with D possibly TRBD1 on 6 matching bases. The V end was cut by 2 bases, the J end by 3 bases, with 13 bases between. The CDR3 runs to 15 residues. The V gene's germline CDR1 is MGHRA and CDR2 YSYEKL. CDR3 coding DNA: TGCGCCAGCAGCCAAATCGGGGGGCTGGACACTGAAGCTTTCTTT. It yields the protein CASSQIGGLDTEAFF.

The chain couples TRBV4-2 to TRBJ2-3; TRBD2 aligns across 12 bases. The CDR3 runs 16 residues. The trim removed 0 bases at V and 4 bases at J, leaving 2 bases unmatched. Germline V CDR1 and CDR2: LGHNA, YNFKEQ. As DNA, the CDR3 is TGTGCCAGCAGCCAAGAGTCTAGCGGGGGGGCAGATACGCAGTATTTT. Amino acids: CASSQESSGGADTQYF.

The chain joins TRBV7-6 to TRBJ2-2, with D possibly TRBD2 on 6 matching bases. Germline CDR1 and CDR2: SGHVS and FNYEAQ. The CDR3 is 17 amino acids. V was shortened by 0 bases and J by 6 bases, with 17 bases between the two germline ends. DNA of the CDR3: TGTGCCAGCAGCTTAGCGGTGGGTAGCGGAGGCGCCGGGGAGCTGTTTTTT. Residues: CASSLAVGSGGAGELFF.

This rearrangement joins TRBV18 to TRBJ1-5; the D is unclear. Germline CDR1 is KGHSH and CDR2 is LQKENI. V was cut by 6 bases and J by 4 bases, with 10 bases left in between. The CDR3 has 13 residues. CDR3 protein: CASSPDQNQPQHF. In nucleotides, the CDR3 is TGTGCCAGCTCTCCCGACCAGAATCAGCCCCAGCATTTT.

CDR3: CATSDGTGAPYEQYF. The DNA for the CDR3 is TGTGCCACCAGTGATGGGACAGGCGCCCCCTACGAGCAGTACTTC. The V gene is TRBV24-1, the J gene TRBJ2-7, with 8 bases lining up with TRBD1. The CDR3 loop spans 15 amino acids. J gave up 2 bases and V 3 bases, and 5 bases lay outside the gene matches. Looked up from germline, CDR1 is KGHDR and CDR2 is SFDVKD.

This clonotype was recorded at least ten times. The rearrangement links TRBV27 to TRBJ2-1, with 9 positions matching TRBD1. Germline lookup yields CDR1 MNHEY and CDR2 SMNVEV (reference sequence). There are 15 residues in the CDR3. After removal of 6 bases from V and 3 bases from J, the junction contained 6 bases not matched to a gene. The CDR3 DNA follows: TGTGCCAGCAGGACCGGGGACAGGGACTACAATGAGCAGTTCTTC. Residues: CASRTGDRDYNEQFF.

The V and J genes are TRBV12-3 or TRBV12-4 and TRBJ2-2; 15 bases agree with TRBD2. CDR3 length: 17 amino acids. The V segment lost 3 bases and the J segment 5 bases; nucleotides outside the gene matches: 4. The CDR3 protein is CASSLGTSGRWTGELFF. The CDR3 bases are TGTGCCAGCAGTTTGGGGACTAGCGGGAGGTGGACCGGGGAGCTGTTTTTT.

This clonotype was detected a few times. Germline is not matched at one junction end, which may reflect a read error. The V gene is TRBV11-2, the J gene TRBJ1-3; TRBD1 is a possible D gene (6 bases). CDR1 is SGHAT, CDR2 FQNNGV, per germline. The CDR3 has 15 amino acids. The CDR3 DNA follows: TGTGCCAGCAGCGTAGACAGGAACTCTGGAAACACCATATATTTT. It specifies CASSVDRNSGNTIYF.

Details on this clonotype: An end of the junction differs from the germline gene, which may be a read error. The J gene is TRBJ2-1, the V gene TRBV5-1, with D possibly being TRBD2 (5 bases). CDR1 and CDR2 from the germline V gene are SGHRS and YFSETQ. This CDR3 is 16 amino acids long. The CDR3 sequence is CVSSLGAGSSYNEQFF. DNA for the CDR3: TGCGTCAGCAGCTTGGGAGCCGGAAGCTCCTACAATGAGCAGTTCTTC.

The chain employs TRBV18 and TRBJ2-7, with D perhaps TRBD2 (5 bases). CDR3 length: 13 amino acids. Trimming stripped 2 bases from V and 7 bases from J, with 12 bases between. Germline CDR1 reads KGHSH; CDR2 reads LQKENI. The CDR3 reads CASSPSQTGEQYF. CDR3 sequence (DNA): TGTGCCAGCTCACCATCACAGACGGGAGAGCAGTACTTC.

This clonotype was counted between two and nine times. A much larger clone is a single base away; this may be a read error. The chain couples TRBV7-2 to TRBJ1-6; possible D gene TRBD1, 5 bases. The CDR3 is 14 amino acids. Germline V lookup: CDR1 SGHTA, CDR2 FQGNSA. CDR3 coding DNA: TGTGCCAGCAGCTTACAGGGATATAAGTCACCCCTCCACTTT. Its translation is CASSLQGYKSPLHF. Looking up the rest from reference TRBV7-2 and TRBJ1-6 gives the full variable domain: GAGVSQSPSNKVTEKGKDVELRCDPISGHTALYWYRQSLGQGLEFLIYFQGNSAPDKSGLPSDRFSAERTGGSVSTLTIQRTQQEDSAVYLCASSLQGYKSPLHFGNGTRLTVT.

The V gene is TRBV5-1, the J gene TRBJ1-1, with D perhaps matching TRBD1 (5 bases). Germline V gene lookup returns CDR1 SGHRS and CDR2 YFSETQ. Trimming pared 4 bases from V and 1 base from J, leaving 11 bases between. The CDR3 is made up of 14 amino acids. In DNA form, the CDR3 reads TGCGCCAGCAGCATCGGAGGACAGAACACTGAAGCTTTCTTT. This translates into CASSIGGQNTEAFF.

This clonotype was picked up many times. The gene calls are TRBV4-1 and TRBJ2-2; D is perhaps TRBD2 (5 bases). V lost 7 bases, J lost 7 bases, and 19 bases lay in between. Germline CDR1 MGHRA, CDR2 YSYEKL. The CDR3 runs to 15 residues. CDR3 nucleotide sequence: TGCGCCAGCATCTCTGACCGGGGAGCGAGCGGGGAGCTGTTTTTT. Encoded protein: CASISDRGASGELFF.

The chain employs TRBV10-3 and TRBJ2-1, with D possibly being TRBD2 (5 bases). The ends were cut back, 2 bases at V and 4 bases at J, with 18 bases in the middle. The CDR3 is 17 residues long. Germline V gives CDR1 ENHRY, CDR2 SYGVKD. The CDR3 loop is CAISEPVAGNPYNEQFF. The CDR3 DNA sequence: TGTGCCATCAGTGAGCCCGTCGCCGGGAACCCTTACAATGAGCAGTTCTTC.

The chain joins TRBV4-2 to TRBJ2-7; no reliable D call. The CDR3 has 14 residues. The V end was cut by 0 bases, the J end by 4 bases, with 10 bases between. CDR1 is LGHNA and CDR2 is YNFKEQ in the germline V gene. The DNA of the CDR3 is TGTGCCAGCAGCCAAGATCTGGCTGATTACGAGCAGTACTTC. Translated, it gives CASSQDLADYEQYF.

The rearrangement links TRBV6-6 to TRBJ1-3; possibly TRBD1 for D (5 bases). V shed 0 bases and J shed 0 bases, with 9 bases lying between them. The CDR3 loop spans 16 amino acids. Germline-derived CDR1 and CDR2 are MNHNY and SVGAGI (reference sequence). CDR3 in amino acids: CASSYSEGSSGNTIYF. CDR3 bases: TGTGCCAGCAGTTACTCTGAGGGGAGCTCTGGAAACACCATATATTTT.

The chain is built from TRBV11-2 and TRBJ2-7; TRBD1 aligns across 11 bases. Germline trimming cut 1 base from V and 4 bases from J; bases unmatched to any gene: 12. The V gene's germline CDR1 is SGHAT and CDR2 FQNNGV. The CDR3 totals 18 residues. CDR3 in DNA: TGTGCCAGCAGCTTAGCTCGACTAGGGACAGGGGGAACTTACGAGCAGTACTTC. Translation gives CASSLARLGTGGTYEQYF.

This clonotype has only a few counts. This chain joins TRBV5-8 and TRBJ1-4; TRBD1 aligns across 8 bases. The germline V gene has CDR1 SGHTS and CDR2 YDEGEE. Trimming removed 4 bases from V and 2 bases from J; junction bases left unmatched: 10. CDR3 size: 17 residues. The CDR3 sequence: CASSTPGGSSTNEKLFF. The CDR3 DNA reads as TGTGCCAGCAGCACCCCAGGGGGCAGTTCTACTAATGAAAAACTGTTTTTT.

The chain employs TRBV30 and TRBJ2-1; possibly TRBD1 or TRBD2 for D (5 bases each). CDR3 length equals 14 residues. Germline CDR1 GTSNPN, CDR2 SVGIG (reference sequence). Trimming removed 2 bases from V and 6 bases from J, with 14 bases in between. CDR3 in DNA: TGTGCCTGGAGTTGGGACCTGCAATCCAATGAGCAGTTCTTC. It yields the protein CAWSWDLQSNEQFF.

This clonotype showed up just a few times. The chain couples TRBV20-1 to TRBJ2-7; maybe TRBD1 (5 bases). V was pared by 0 bases and J by 3 bases, with 12 bases between. Germline values: CDR1 DFQATT, CDR2 SNEGSKA (reference sequence). The CDR3 length is 14 residues. CDR3 coding DNA: TGCAGTGCTAGAGATCTAAGGCAGGGCTACGAGCAGTACTTC. Translated, it gives CSARDLRQGYEQYF.